One and the same sample provided the 28 T cell receptor beta chains below, sequenced in a study of Tregs in tolerant kidney transplant recipients. Here immunoSEQ multiplex PCR was the method, and the copy in TCRdb shows in-frame clones only, minus some. The sample lists roughly 20,000 clones, approximately 65% occurring once. Their specific antigens are unknown. The sequenced sample consisted of Tregs from blood cultured with allogeneic cells. The receptors were sampled from a human donor in good health.

CDR3 sequence (DNA): TGTGCCAGCAGCCCCCGGGGTAGCGGGAGTTATAACGATGAGCAGTTCTTC. It yields the protein CASSPRGSGSYNDEQFF. The J gene is TRBJ2-1, the V gene TRBV7-9; 9 nucleotides align to TRBD2. CDR1 is SEHNR and CDR2 is FQNEAQ in the germline V gene (reference sequence). J gave up 8 bases and V 5 bases, and 16 bases lay outside the gene matches. The CDR3 runs to 17 residues. The full variable domain, its missing parts supplied by reference TRBV7-9 and TRBJ2-1, is DTGVSQNPRHKITKRGQNVTFRCDPISEHNRLYWYRQTLGQGPEFLTYFQNEAQLEKSRLLSDRFSAERPKGSFSTLEIQRTEQGDSAMYLCASSPRGSGSYNDEQFFGPGTRLTVL.

Relative to its sample, this clone is medium-sized. The V and J genes are TRBV4-2 and TRBJ2-1; D may be TRBD1 or TRBD2 (5 bases each). V shed 0 bases and J shed 4 bases, with 10 bases lying between them. CDR1 and CDR2 from the germline V gene are LGHNA and YNFKEQ. The CDR3 has 15 residues. The CDR3 DNA reads TGTGCCAGCAGCCAAGATTGGGGACGGTACAATGAGCAGTTCTTC. It yields the protein CASSQDWGRYNEQFF.

The V call is TRBV19, the J call TRBJ1-2, with 9 bases aligning to TRBD1. This CDR3 is built from 16 residues. The V gene's germline CDR1 is LNHDA and CDR2 SQIVND (reference sequence). Trimming removed 1 base from V and 8 bases from J; junction bases left unmatched: 11. CDR3 sequence: CASSIVLPGQGGGYTF. The CDR3 DNA follows: TGTGCCAGTAGTATAGTTCTACCGGGACAGGGAGGAGGCTACACCTTC.

In the case of this clone: The junction differs from germline at one of its ends, possibly a read error. The chain has TRBV7-3 and TRBJ1-1; unclear D gene. Germline values: CDR1 SGHTA, CDR2 FQGTGA. The length of the CDR3 is 14 residues. CDR3 amino acids: CANSLQSIGTEAFF. The CDR3 bases are TGTGCCAACAGCTTACAGTCAATCGGGACTGAAGCTTTCTTT.

This clone was found a few times. This rearrangement joins TRBV27 to TRBJ2-3, with D perhaps TRBD2 (6 bases). The CDR3 is 15 residues long. Germline CDR1 and CDR2: MNHEY and SMNVEV (reference sequence). V was pared by 7 bases and J by 6 bases, with 20 bases between. CDR3 region: CASKTDSYRGDTQYF. In nucleotides, the CDR3 is TGTGCCAGCAAAACCGACTCCTACCGGGGGGATACGCAGTATTTT.

The CDR3 here is CSVEGGSNPDTQYF. The CDR3, as DNA: TGCAGCGTTGAGGGCGGGAGTAATCCAGATACGCAGTATTTT. The rearrangement links TRBV29-1 to TRBJ2-3, with 7 bases matching TRBD2. The junction had 7 bases not matched to a gene; V was cut back by 3 bases and J by 4 bases. The germline CDR1 and CDR2 sequences are SQVTM and ANQGSEA. The CDR3 sequence is 14 residues long.

This clone occurred once. The junction does not match germline at one end; this may be a read error. This same CDR3 is encoded by further DNA sequences in the sample. The chain combines TRBV6-1 with TRBJ1-5, with a possible D match to TRBD1 (6 bases). The CDR3 has 14 amino acids. Germline CDR1 is MNHNS and CDR2 is SASEGT. The CDR3 nucleotides read TGTGCTAGCAGCGCCACCAACAGGGTCCAGCCCCAGCATTTT. This sequence encodes CASSATNRVQPQHF.

The chain links TRBV11-2 to TRBJ2-1; D may be TRBD1 or TRBD2 (7 bases each). The V end lost 4 bases, the J end lost 4 bases, and 23 bases lay between the germline ends. The length of the CDR3 is 18 residues. Germline V CDR1 and CDR2: SGHAT, FQNNGV. The DNA of the CDR3 is TGTGCCAGCAGCTACCGACAGGGTCTGGGGGGGCTATACAATGAGCAGTTCTTC. This gives the protein CASSYRQGLGGLYNEQFF. The full variable domain, with the rest looked up from reference TRBV11-2 and TRBJ2-1, is EAGVAQSPRYKIIEKRQSVAFWCNPISGHATLYWYQQILGQGPKLLIQFQNNGVVDDSQLPKDRFSAERLKGVDSTLKIQPAKLEDSAVYLCASSYRQGLGGLYNEQFFGPGTRLTVL.

The chain carries TRBV5-6 and TRBJ2-1; 9 bases align to TRBD1. The germline gives CDR1 SGHDT, CDR2 YYEEEE. The length of the CDR3 is 16 residues. Trimming took 1 base from V and 2 from J; bases not matched to a gene: 4. In DNA form, the CDR3 reads TGTGCCAGCAGCTTGCGACAGGGGGTTGCCTACAATGAGCAGTTCTTC. It codes for CASSLRQGVAYNEQFF.

CDR3 sequence: CASSLGAYGYTF. As DNA, the CDR3 is TGTGCCAGCAGCTTGGGCGCCTATGGCTACACCTTC. The chain joins TRBV11-2 to TRBJ1-2; unclear D gene. V dropped 3 bases and J dropped 4 bases, with 6 bases sitting between them. The CDR3 is 12 residues long. Germline loops: CDR1 SGHAT, CDR2 FQNNGV.

The chain carries TRBV5-4 and TRBJ2-5, with 7 nucleotides matching TRBD2. CDR3 length equals 16 residues. The trim removed 0 bases at V and 5 bases at J, leaving 10 bases unmatched. From germline, CDR1 is SGHNT and CDR2 YYREEE (reference sequence). The CDR3 DNA sequence: TGTGCCAGCAGCTTGGTAGCGACTAGCCTTGATGAGACCCAGTACTTC. As protein: CASSLVATSLDETQYF.

J is TRBJ2-1 and V is TRBV9; 7 nucleotides match TRBD2. The CDR3 is 15 amino acids. Germline values: CDR1 SGDLS, CDR2 YYNGEE. Trimming took 1 base from V and 1 from J; bases not matched to a gene: 2. CDR3 loop: CASSVLAVSYNEQFF. CDR3 sequence (DNA): TGTGCCAGCAGCGTACTAGCGGTTTCCTACAATGAGCAGTTCTTC.

This chain links TRBV6-1 with TRBJ2-1; possible D gene TRBD1, 6 bases. The V end was cut by 10 bases, the J end by 5 bases, with 21 bases between. This CDR3 has 15 amino acids. Germline V gene lookup returns CDR1 MNHNS and CDR2 SASEGT. CDR3 residues: CAIAHLPGANNEQFF. CDR3 nucleotide sequence: TGTGCCATCGCCCACCTCCCAGGGGCCAACAATGAGCAGTTCTTC.

The V call is TRBV7-8, the J call TRBJ2-5, with 9 nucleotides matching TRBD1. V was pared by 5 bases and J by 2 bases, with 12 bases of the junction left unmatched. Looked up from germline, CDR1 is SGHVS and CDR2 is FQNEAQ. This CDR3 is 17 amino acids long. CDR3 nucleotide sequence: TGTGCCAGCAGCCAATCCGGGACAGGGAGGGGGCAAGAGACCCAGTACTTC. Protein sequence: CASSQSGTGRGQETQYF.

In this sample, this clone turned up a few times. The CDR3 sequence is CATRDIEGSPLHF. CDR3 in DNA: TGTGCCACCCGGGACATCGAGGGCTCACCCCTCCACTTT. This rearrangement joins TRBV2 to TRBJ1-6; TRBD1 might be the D (6 bases). Trimming stripped 10 bases from V and 10 bases from J, with 17 bases between. Germline V gene sequence: CDR1 SNHLY, CDR2 FYNNEI. The CDR3 is 13 residues long.

This clone was seen only a few times. This chain connects TRBV6-5 to TRBJ2-7, with 9 positions matching TRBD1. V gave up 2 bases and J gave up 6 bases; unmatched junction bases: 5. In germline, CDR1 is MNHEY, CDR2 SVGAGI. The CDR3 covers 14 residues. The DNA for the CDR3 is TGTGCCAGCAGTTACGGACAGGGGTTCGGCGAGCAGTACTTC. This sequence encodes CASSYGQGFGEQYF.

This chain uses TRBV10-3 with TRBJ1-5, with no clear D. Trimming removed 8 bases from V and 3 bases from J, with 14 bases in between. The CDR3 contains 14 residues. The germline V gene encodes CDR1 ENHRY and CDR2 SYGVKD. For the CDR3, the DNA is TGTGCCATCGGTTTGGATCGCTCCAATCAGCCCCAGCATTTT. It is translated as CAIGLDRSNQPQHF.

This chain uses TRBV6-5 with TRBJ2-7, with D possibly called TRBD1 or TRBD2 (5 bases each). Trimming took off 2 bases at V and 5 bases at J, with 13 bases between the two ends. The CDR3 is 14 amino acids. Germline-derived CDR1 and CDR2 are MNHEY and SVGAGI. The CDR3 here is CASSYKARGHEQYF. The CDR3 DNA is TGTGCCAGCAGTTACAAGGCGAGGGGCCACGAGCAGTACTTC.

The chain links TRBV7-6 to TRBJ2-7; D may be TRBD1 (7 bases). Germline V gene sequence: CDR1 SGHVS, CDR2 FNYEAQ. The V gene lost 2 bases and the J gene lost 3 bases, with 14 bases spanning the gap. This CDR3 contains 15 residues. This CDR3 reads CASSLMAGGGYEQYF. The CDR3 bases are TGTGCCAGCAGCTTAATGGCAGGGGGAGGCTACGAGCAGTACTTC.

The gene calls are TRBV6-5 and TRBJ2-7, with 9 bases aligning to TRBD1. Germline V lookup: CDR1 MNHEY, CDR2 SVGAGI. V was pared by 4 bases and J by 4 bases, with 8 bases of the junction left unmatched. The CDR3 sequence is 15 residues long. The CDR3 loop reads CASSSPGQGIYEQYF. The CDR3 DNA sequence: TGTGCCAGCAGTTCGCCGGGACAGGGAATTTACGAGCAGTACTTC.

The chain uses TRBV6-5 and TRBJ2-5, with 8 bases matching TRBD1. The V segment lost 0 bases and the J segment 5 bases; nucleotides outside the gene matches: 2. CDR1 is MNHEY, CDR2 SVGAGI, per germline. The CDR3 length is 14 residues. The CDR3 DNA follows: TGTGCCAGCAGTTACTCTAGGACAGGGGAGACCCAGTACTTC. Amino acid sequence: CASSYSRTGETQYF.

This chain's CDR3 is CASSPTGGNTIYF. CDR3 sequence (DNA): TGTGCCAGCAGTCCGACAGGGGGAAACACCATATATTTT. The chain links TRBV2 to TRBJ1-3; 7 bases map to TRBD1. After removal of 5 bases from V and 4 bases from J, the junction contained 2 bases not matched to a gene. This CDR3 region has 13 residues. The germline V gene has CDR1 SNHLY and CDR2 FYNNEI.

The V call is TRBV2, the J call TRBJ1-3, with a weak D call TRBD1 (6 bases). This CDR3 has 15 residues. Germline V lookup: CDR1 SNHLY, CDR2 FYNNEI. V gave up 5 bases and J gave up 0 bases, with 11 bases separating them. The CDR3 region has the DNA TGTGCCAGCAGTATACAGGGAGCCTCTGGAAACACCATATATTTT. Translated: CASSIQGASGNTIYF.

The CDR3 is CASSPVGSNYGYTF. The DNA of the CDR3 is TGTGCCAGCAGCCCAGTGGGCTCAAACTATGGCTACACCTTC. The chain uses TRBV7-8 and TRBJ1-2; D is ambiguous. This CDR3 is built from 14 residues. V was shortened by 5 bases and J by 2 bases, with 12 bases between the two germline ends. Germline V CDR1 and CDR2: SGHVS, FQNEAQ.

This clone occurred a few times. This chain links TRBV5-1 with TRBJ2-5; 8 bases are shared with TRBD2. Germline assignment: CDR1 SGHRS and CDR2 YFSETQ. The V gene end was trimmed by 0 bases and the J gene end by 5 bases; junction bases not matched to a gene: 6. CDR3 length: 15 residues. In DNA, the CDR3 is TGCGCCAGCAGCTTGGGGGGGACTAGTTCGGAGACCCAGTACTTC. This sequence encodes CASSLGGTSSETQYF.

In nucleotides, the CDR3 is TGTGCCAGCAGTTATTTGAGCGAGCAGTACTTC. Its translation: CASSYLSEQYF. The V and J genes are TRBV6-1 and TRBJ2-7; D is unresolved. Germline V gene data show CDR1 as MNHNS and CDR2 as SASEGT. V lost 5 bases, J lost 6 bases, and 8 bases lay in between. The CDR3 has 11 residues.

V is TRBV6-5 and J is TRBJ2-1; tentative D call: TRBD1 (6 bases). This CDR3 comprises 13 residues. Trimming shortened V by 6 bases and J by 10 bases, and 16 bases separated the two germline ends. Germline CDR1 reads MNHEY; CDR2 reads SVGAGI. CDR3 DNA: TGTGCCAGCAGCAAACGAACAGGGAGCGAGCAGTTCTTC. As protein: CASSKRTGSEQFF.

This clone showed up just once. The chain has TRBV30 and TRBJ2-5, with 13 bases fitting TRBD2. V was clipped by 3 bases and J by 4 bases; unmatched bases: 2. CDR3 length: 14 residues. Germline V CDR1 and CDR2: GTSNPN, SVGIG (reference sequence). As DNA, the CDR3 is TGTGCCTGGAGATGGACTAGCGGGAGAGAGACCCAGTACTTC. This translates into CAWRWTSGRETQYF.